Presented here are 9 T cell receptor beta chains from one specimen sequenced in a study of T cell responses to AZD1222 COVID-19 vaccine. Only in-frame clones appear in the TCRdb table, and some are missing; sequencing was by immunoSEQ multiplex PCR. The sample holds 80,000 to 100,000 clones, approximately 85% seen once. This material consisted of peripheral blood, taken on day 0 of AZD1222 vaccination. The receptor set was obtained from an adult in good health.

This chain uses TRBV27 with TRBJ2-5; 8 nucleotides match TRBD2. CDR1 is MNHEY, CDR2 SMNVEV, per germline (reference sequence). The ends lost 2 bases at V and 4 bases at J; junction bases unmatched: 6. The CDR3 spans 15 residues. The DNA of the CDR3 is TGTGCCAGCAGTTTAACTCGGGGGGGAGTAGAGACCCAGTACTTC. This sequence encodes CASSLTRGGVETQYF.

This sequence joins TRBV19 and TRBJ1-1; D is unclear. V lost 0 bases and J 1 base, leaving 6 bases between the germline ends. The CDR3 runs 14 residues. CDR1 and CDR2 from the germline V gene are LNHDA and SQIVND (reference sequence). CDR3 coding DNA: TGTGCCAGTAGTATAGAGGGGTCGAACACTGAAGCTTTCTTT. Its protein is CASSIEGSNTEAFF. The variable domain in full, completed from reference TRBV19 and TRBJ1-1, reads DGGITQSPKYLFRKEGQNVTLSCEQNLNHDAMYWYRQDPGQGLRLIYYSQIVNDFQKGDIAEGYSVSREKKESFPLTVTSAQKNPTAFYLCASSIEGSNTEAFFGQGTRLTVV.

This clone was recorded once. This chain joins TRBV27 and TRBJ1-6; possibly TRBD1 for D (6 bases). Trimming took off 5 bases at V and 15 bases at J, with 14 bases between the two ends. From germline, CDR1 is MNHEY and CDR2 SMNVEV (reference sequence). The CDR3 covers 12 residues. The CDR3 loop reads CASSPGGLHLHF. CDR3 nucleotides: TGTGCCAGCAGTCCGGGGGGGCTCCACCTCCACTTT.

This CDR3 is CASGARDGYTQYF. The DNA of the CDR3 is TGTGCCAGCGGTGCCAGGGATGGCTATACGCAGTATTTT. The chain uses TRBV7-9 and TRBJ2-3; possible D gene TRBD1, 5 bases. CDR3 length equals 13 residues. Germline V gene sequence: CDR1 SEHNR, CDR2 FQNEAQ (reference sequence). V was cut by 8 bases and J by 7 bases, with 16 bases left in between.

The chain is built from TRBV19 and TRBJ1-5, with no clear D. Per the germline V gene, CDR1 is LNHDA and CDR2 is SQIVND (reference sequence). Trimming pared 7 bases from V and 0 bases from J, leaving 13 bases between. The CDR3 covers 15 residues. The CDR3 reads CASNGRHYSNQPQHF. In DNA, the CDR3 is TGTGCCAGTAACGGGCGTCACTATAGCAATCAGCCCCAGCATTTT.

The chain recombines TRBV29-1 with TRBJ2-3; no firm D call. Germline V gives CDR1 SQVTM, CDR2 ANQGSEA. The CDR3 extends over 16 amino acids. Trimming shortened V by 4 bases and J by 4 bases, and 21 bases separated the two germline ends. The CDR3 sequence is CSVAEQELGRADTQYF. In nucleotides, the CDR3 is TGCAGCGTTGCCGAGCAGGAGCTAGGACGCGCAGATACGCAGTATTTT.

The rearrangement joins TRBV6-5 to TRBJ1-1; D uncertain. Germline V gene lookup returns CDR1 MNHEY and CDR2 SVGAGI. This CDR3 has 11 amino acids. V lost 6 bases to trimming and J lost 2 bases, with 4 bases between them. The CDR3, as DNA: TGTGCCAGCAGCCCAAACACTGAAGCTTTCTTT. Translation gives CASSPNTEAFF.

The rearrangement joins TRBV6-5 to TRBJ1-6; 7 bases are a match to TRBD1. The germline gives CDR1 MNHEY, CDR2 SVGAGI. The length of the CDR3 is 13 residues. V was pared by 6 bases and J by 10 bases, with 6 bases of the junction left unmatched. The CDR3 DNA sequence: TGTGCCAGCAGGGCCGACAGGGAATCACCCCTCCACTTT. It encodes CASRADRESPLHF.

The chain combines TRBV5-8 with TRBJ1-4; the D gene is possibly TRBD1 (6 bases). Trimming left V 0 bases short and J 0 bases short, with 18 bases between. This CDR3 spans 19 amino acids. Germline CDR1 SGHTS, CDR2 YDEGEE. The CDR3 sequence: CASSLGVLRGSSTNEKLFF. The CDR3 bases are TGTGCCAGCAGCTTGGGTGTGCTCAGGGGATCTTCAACTAATGAAAAACTGTTTTTT.